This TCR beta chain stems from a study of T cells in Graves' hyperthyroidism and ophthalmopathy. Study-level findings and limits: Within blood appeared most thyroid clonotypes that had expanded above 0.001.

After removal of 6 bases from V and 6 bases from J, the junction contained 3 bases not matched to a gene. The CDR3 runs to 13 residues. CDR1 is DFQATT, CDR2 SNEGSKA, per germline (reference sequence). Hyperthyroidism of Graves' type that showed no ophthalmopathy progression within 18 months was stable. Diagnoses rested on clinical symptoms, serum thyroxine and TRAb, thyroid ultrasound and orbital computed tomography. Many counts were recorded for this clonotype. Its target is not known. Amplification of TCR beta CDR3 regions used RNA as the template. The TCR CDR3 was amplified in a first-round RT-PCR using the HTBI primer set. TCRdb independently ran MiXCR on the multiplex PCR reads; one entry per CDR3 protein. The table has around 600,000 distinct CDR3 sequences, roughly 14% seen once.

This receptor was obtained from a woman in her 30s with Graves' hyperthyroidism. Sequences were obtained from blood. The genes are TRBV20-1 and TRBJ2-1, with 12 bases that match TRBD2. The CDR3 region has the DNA TGCAGTGCACTAGCGGGAGGAGGCAATGAGCAGTTCTTC. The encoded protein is CSALAGGGNEQFF.